Each of the 21 T cell receptor beta chains below was sequenced from the same sample in a study of cytomegalovirus exposure and HLA in healthy donors. Primers included in the PCR were 60 Vbeta and 13 Jbeta primers. Sequencing was performed with immunoSEQ multiplex PCR; in TCRdb, only in-frame clones are kept and a portion is missing. The sample has 150,000 to 200,000 clones; approximately 78% are singletons. Specimen: PBMCs. These receptor sequences come from a girl aged 2-10 years in good health and CMV-seropositive.

This clone was found once. The chain has TRBV19 and TRBJ2-1; 9 positions agree with TRBD1. The CDR3 has 16 residues. Germline CDR1 and CDR2: LNHDA and SQIVND (reference sequence). The V and J ends lost 5 bases and 6 bases, in that order; junction bases with no gene match: 11. The CDR3 region has the DNA TGTGCCAGTAGTTCCTTAGAGGGGACAGGGTCCAATGAGCAGTTCTTC. Translating gives CASSSLEGTGSNEQFF.

The V and J genes are TRBV27 and TRBJ2-7; 8 bases match TRBD2. In germline, CDR1 is MNHEY, CDR2 SMNVEV (reference sequence). The CDR3 is 14 amino acids. V dropped 6 bases and J dropped 4; count of bases not matched to a gene: 8. The DNA of the CDR3 is TGTGCCAGCAGCTTAGCGGGAAAGGGGTACGAGCAGTACTTC. Encoded protein: CASSLAGKGYEQYF.

This chain joins TRBV5-6 and TRBJ2-7; D uncertain. This CDR3 has 13 residues. CDR1 is SGHDT, CDR2 YYEEEE, per germline. The V and J ends lost 1 base and 2 bases respectively, with 7 bases between them. Here the CDR3 DNA reads TGTGCCAGCAGCTTGCTAACTACCTACGAGCAGTACTTC. It specifies CASSLLTTYEQYF.

This clone was counted a few times. V usage is TRBV2 and J usage is TRBJ2-5; weak D call: TRBD1 (6 bases). Trimming removed 0 bases at V and 5 bases at J, with 16 bases between. Germline CDR1 is SNHLY and CDR2 is FYNNEI. This CDR3 has 16 amino acids. CDR3 in DNA: TGTGCCAGCAGTGAAGCCAGGGGCTTTTATGGGGAGACCCAGTACTTC. It specifies CASSEARGFYGETQYF.

The chain links TRBV5-4 to TRBJ2-7; TRBD2 matches at 10 bases. Germline lookup yields CDR1 SGHNT and CDR2 YYREEE (reference sequence). This CDR3 is 14 amino acids long. With 5 bases clipped from V and 5 bases from J, the junction kept 7 bases outside the gene matches. The DNA of the CDR3 is TGTGCCAGCAGGTCCGGGACTAGCGCTAACGAGCAGTACTTC. Translation gives CASRSGTSANEQYF.

The V gene is TRBV30, the J gene TRBJ2-4, with TRBD1 identical over 9 bases. The CDR3 is 12 residues long. V trimming: 8 bases; J trimming: 1 base; junction bases outside the gene matches: 0. Germline V gene lookup returns CDR1 GTSNPN and CDR2 SVGIG (reference sequence). The CDR3 loop reads CAGTGAKNIQYF. Written as DNA, the CDR3 is TGTGCCGGGACAGGGGCCAAAAACATTCAGTACTTC.

The table lists this clone with a count of one. This sequence joins TRBV2 and TRBJ2-5; the D is unclear. Germline V gene sequence: CDR1 SNHLY, CDR2 FYNNEI. Trimming removed 6 bases from V and 4 bases from J, with 3 bases in between. This CDR3 region has 10 residues. The CDR3 protein is CASRAETQYF. CDR3 coding DNA: TGTGCCAGCAGGGCAGAGACCCAGTACTTC.

V is TRBV18 and J is TRBJ1-1; D gene ambiguous. The CDR3 spans 16 residues. V lost 0 bases and J lost 0, with 11 bases in between. Germline V gene lookup returns CDR1 KGHSH and CDR2 LQKENI. The CDR3 DNA follows: TGTGCCAGCTCACCACCGACACGGGATTTGAACACTGAAGCTTTCTTT. It specifies CASSPPTRDLNTEAFF.

This chain connects TRBV30 to TRBJ1-4, with a weak D call TRBD1 (6 bases). V lost 4 bases, J lost 9 bases, and 21 bases lay in between. Germline assignment: CDR1 GTSNPN and CDR2 SVGIG (reference sequence). The CDR3 is 15 residues long. CDR3 sequence reads: CAWNIGKGGGKKLFF. Written as DNA, the CDR3 is TGTGCCTGGAATATCGGAAAAGGGGGGGGAAAAAAACTGTTTTTT.

This clone was observed once. The chain recombines TRBV6-6 with TRBJ2-5, with D possibly matching TRBD1 (6 bases). V dropped 7 bases and J dropped 5 bases, with 14 bases sitting between them. The CDR3 loop spans 13 amino acids. Germline CDR1 is MNHNY and CDR2 is SVGAGI (reference sequence). The CDR3 reads CASTPWGQETQYF. CDR3 nucleotide sequence: TGTGCCAGCACCCCCTGGGGGCAGGAGACCCAGTACTTC.

The chain employs TRBV19 and TRBJ1-5; D is perhaps TRBD1 (6 bases). V shed 3 bases and J shed 6 bases, with 12 bases lying between them. This CDR3 region has 14 residues. Per the germline V gene, CDR1 is LNHDA and CDR2 is SQIVND (reference sequence). The CDR3 sequence: CASSIWGHGQPQHF. The CDR3, as DNA: TGTGCCAGTAGTATTTGGGGGCACGGTCAGCCCCAGCATTTT. Supplemented by reference TRBV19 and TRBJ1-5, the full variable domain reads DGGITQSPKYLFRKEGQNVTLSCEQNLNHDAMYWYRQDPGQGLRLIYYSQIVNDFQKGDIAEGYSVSREKKESFPLTVTSAQKNPTAFYLCASSIWGHGQPQHFGDGTRLSIL.

The genes are TRBV30 and TRBJ1-4, with TRBD1 matching over 8 bases. J gave up 8 bases and V 2 bases, and 10 bases lay outside the gene matches. Looked up from germline, CDR1 is GTSNPN and CDR2 is SVGIG (reference sequence). The CDR3 length is 15 residues. The CDR3 loop reads CAWSQQDRGGEKLFF. The CDR3, as DNA: TGTGCCTGGAGTCAGCAAGACAGGGGAGGGGAAAAACTGTTTTTT.

The chain combines TRBV5-4 with TRBJ2-5; the D gene is possibly TRBD2 (6 bases). Germline V gene data show CDR1 as SGHNT and CDR2 as YYREEE (reference sequence). The CDR3 contains 14 residues. Trimming removed 0 bases from V and 10 bases from J, with 16 bases in between. CDR3 bases: TGTGCCAGCAGCTTGGGGGCCAGGGAGGTGGACCAGTACTTC. Translation gives CASSLGAREVDQYF.

The gene calls are TRBV30 and TRBJ1-3, with D perhaps matching TRBD1 (5 bases). Per the germline V gene, CDR1 is GTSNPN and CDR2 is SVGIG (reference sequence). V was shortened by 2 bases and J by 0 bases, with 14 bases between the two germline ends. The CDR3 extends over 16 amino acids. The CDR3 DNA reads as TGTGCCTGGAGTCGGGCAGGGCCCCGCTCTGGAAACACCATATATTTT. Translating gives CAWSRAGPRSGNTIYF.

The chain has TRBV15 and TRBJ2-2; D is possibly TRBD2 (5 bases). There are 16 residues in the CDR3. V dropped 0 bases and J dropped 6 bases, with 14 bases sitting between them. Germline CDR1 LNHNV, CDR2 YYDKDF (reference sequence). The CDR3 loop reads CATSRDSASRAGELFF. The CDR3 DNA is TGTGCCACCAGCAGAGATTCTGCTAGCCGGGCCGGGGAGCTGTTTTTT.

As DNA, the CDR3 is TGTGCCAGCAGGAGACTAGCGGGATCGAACATACTAAAGACCCAGTACTTC. It yields the protein CASRRLAGSNILKTQYF. The gene calls are TRBV27 and TRBJ2-5; 11 bases align to TRBD2. CDR1 and CDR2 (germline): MNHEY, SMNVEV (reference sequence). The CDR3 has 17 residues. Trimming removed 6 bases from V and 6 bases from J; junction bases left unmatched: 15.

This sequence joins TRBV28 and TRBJ1-1, with TRBD1 matching 9 bases. CDR3 length: 13 residues. Germline values: CDR1 MDHEN, CDR2 SYDVKM. Trimming took 3 bases from V and 10 from J; bases not matched to a gene: 6. The CDR3 DNA is TGTGCCAGCAGTTTCGGGACAGGGAACGGAGCTTTCTTT. The encoded protein is CASSFGTGNGAFF.

This clone was found once. The chain uses TRBV30 and TRBJ2-2; 14 bases agree with TRBD2. This CDR3 has 16 amino acids. The V segment lost 4 bases and the J segment 6 bases; nucleotides outside the gene matches: 7. CDR1 GTSNPN and CDR2 SVGIG come from the germline V gene (reference sequence). CDR3: CAWTSLTSGRAGELFF. The CDR3 DNA reads as TGTGCCTGGACCAGCCTGACTAGCGGGAGGGCCGGGGAGCTGTTTTTT.

The chain carries TRBV4-1 and TRBJ2-3; TRBD1 aligns across 10 bases. CDR3 length: 17 residues. Germline loops: CDR1 MGHRA, CDR2 YSYEKL. V shed 10 bases and J 2 bases; nucleotides not matched to a gene: 15. The CDR3 loop is CATARAGGQGFTDTQYF. CDR3 DNA sequence: TGCGCCACAGCCAGGGCGGGGGGACAGGGGTTCACAGATACGCAGTATTTT.

This clone occurred a few times. The chain carries TRBV9 and TRBJ1-1; 7 bases line up with TRBD1. V lost 0 bases and J lost 6; bases outside the gene matches: 2. The CDR3 is 13 residues long. Germline CDR1 reads SGDLS; CDR2 reads YYNGEE. CDR3 amino acids: CASSVGRGAEAFF. The DNA for the CDR3 is TGTGCCAGCAGCGTAGGCAGGGGGGCTGAAGCTTTCTTT.

This clone has just a few counts. V usage is TRBV19 and J usage is TRBJ2-2; 9 bases are a match to TRBD1. Germline values: CDR1 LNHDA, CDR2 SQIVND (reference sequence). V shed 8 bases, J shed 7 bases, and the junction held 14 bases outside the gene matches. The length of the CDR3 is 16 residues. The CDR3 coding sequence is TGTGCCAGTCTTTCCTGGGACAGGGATCTCGGCGGGGAGCTGTTTTTT. This codes for CASLSWDRDLGGELFF.